This TCR beta chain was documented in a study of blood T cell repertoires in COVID-19. Looking at the study overall: Researchers got acute and convalescent COVID-19 samples from the United States, Italy and Spain. The cDNA or gDNA used as material had been derived from T cells, B-cell-depleted T cells, or PBMCs.

In assigning cohorts, the study relied on participant-reported clinical history. Data came from immunoSEQ multiplex PCR; TCRdb stores just in-frame clones and leaves some out. The sample carries about 300,000 clones, roughly 85% recorded once. The CDR3 extends over 14 amino acids. Trimming pared 4 bases from V and 0 bases from J, leaving 7 bases between. CDR1 and CDR2 (germline): LGHDT, YNNKEL (reference sequence). The sequencing sample was made of PBMCs or T cells enriched from blood (not recorded which). The receptor was derived from a woman younger than 45 who had been exposed to COVID-19. This chain links TRBV3-1 (or the pseudogene TRBV3-2) with TRBJ2-1; D is perhaps TRBD1 (5 bases). The CDR3 spells CASSPRDSYNEQFF. CDR3 sequence (DNA): TGTGCCAGCAGCCCCAGGGACTCCTACAATGAGCAGTTCTTC.